The 8 T cell receptor beta chains listed next were all sequenced from one sample in a study of radiotherapy plus CTLA-4 blockade in lung cancer. This table comes from immunoSEQ multiplex PCR, and its TCRdb copy is limited to in-frame clones, with some not included. The data show some 35,000 clones, approximately 85% seen once. The input for sequencing was peripheral blood, taken from a patient treated with radiotherapy plus ipilimumab. Receptor source: a human donor with non-small cell lung cancer who had stable disease on radiotherapy plus ipilimumab.

The CDR3 reads CAWSNEDREPYEQYF. The CDR3 DNA sequence: TGTGCCTGGAGTAATGAGGACAGGGAACCCTACGAGCAGTACTTC. This chain links TRBV30 with TRBJ2-7; TRBD1 matches 8 bases. Trimming removed 2 bases from V and 2 bases from J; junction bases left unmatched: 8. CDR3 length equals 15 residues. The germline V gene has CDR1 GTSNPN and CDR2 SVGIG (reference sequence). The full variable domain, rest sourced from reference TRBV30 and TRBJ2-7, is SQTIHQWPATLVQPVGSPLSLECTVEGTSNPNLYWYRQAAGRGLQLLFYSVGIGQISSEVPQNLSASRPQDRQFILSSKKLLLSDSGFYLCAWSNEDREPYEQYFGPGTRLTVT.

The chain couples TRBV27 to TRBJ1-5, with TRBD1 matching over 8 bases. The CDR3 has 16 residues. The ends lost 3 bases at V and 2 bases at J; junction bases unmatched: 6. Germline V gene lookup returns CDR1 MNHEY and CDR2 SMNVEV (reference sequence). CDR3 DNA: TGTGCCAGCAGTTTCTCCGGACAGGGCGGCAATCAGCCCCAGCATTTT. It yields the protein CASSFSGQGGNQPQHF.

The chain carries TRBV28 and TRBJ1-2; D gene unclear. The CDR3 is made up of 12 amino acids. Per germline, CDR1 MDHEN and CDR2 SYDVKM. V lost 6 bases, J lost 2 bases, and 7 bases lay in between. The CDR3, as DNA: TGTGCCAGCAGGGGGAGGAACTATGGCTACACCTTC. It is translated as CASRGRNYGYTF.

This rearrangement joins TRBV27 to TRBJ2-7; 7 positions match TRBD1. V gave up 6 bases and J gave up 3 bases; unmatched junction bases: 11. Germline loops: CDR1 MNHEY, CDR2 SMNVEV (reference sequence). The CDR3 loop spans 15 amino acids. Written as DNA, the CDR3 is TGTGCCAGCAGCAAGCGACAGGGTACGGGCTACGAGCAGTACTTC. The encoded protein is CASSKRQGTGYEQYF.

The V call is TRBV9, the J call TRBJ1-3, with no clear D. Germline values: CDR1 SGDLS, CDR2 YYNGEE. V was trimmed by 3 bases and J by 3 bases, leaving 13 bases between them. This CDR3 has 15 amino acids. CDR3 nucleotides: TGTGCCAGCAGCGCCGGGATAGCTTTTGGAAACACCATATATTTT. It is translated as CASSAGIAFGNTIYF.

This chain connects TRBV6-6 to TRBJ2-5; D is perhaps TRBD2 (6 bases). The CDR3 length is 15 residues. Germline V gene lookup returns CDR1 MNHNY and CDR2 SVGAGI (reference sequence). V lost 6 bases and J 1 base, leaving 15 bases between the germline ends. CDR3 region: CASSRAMGGQETQYF. Written as DNA, the CDR3 is TGTGCCAGCAGCCGCGCCATGGGGGGCCAAGAGACCCAGTACTTC.

This clone appeared a few times. V is TRBV4-3 and J is TRBJ2-1; D is uncertain. Germline V gene sequence: CDR1 LGHNA, CDR2 YSLEER. V was cut by 3 bases and J by 5 bases, with 5 bases left in between. The CDR3 runs to 12 residues. CDR3 bases: TGCGCCAGCAGCCAGTACAACAATGAGCAGTTCTTC. It encodes CASSQYNNEQFF.

This clone has a handful of counts. The chain recombines TRBV4-1 with TRBJ2-7, with 7 nucleotides matching TRBD1. The V gene's germline CDR1 is MGHRA and CDR2 YSYEKL. V dropped 0 bases and J dropped 3; count of bases not matched to a gene: 2. CDR3 length: 14 amino acids. CDR3 in amino acids: CASSQEDRNYEQYF. The CDR3 DNA sequence: TGCGCCAGCAGCCAAGAGGACAGGAACTACGAGCAGTACTTC.